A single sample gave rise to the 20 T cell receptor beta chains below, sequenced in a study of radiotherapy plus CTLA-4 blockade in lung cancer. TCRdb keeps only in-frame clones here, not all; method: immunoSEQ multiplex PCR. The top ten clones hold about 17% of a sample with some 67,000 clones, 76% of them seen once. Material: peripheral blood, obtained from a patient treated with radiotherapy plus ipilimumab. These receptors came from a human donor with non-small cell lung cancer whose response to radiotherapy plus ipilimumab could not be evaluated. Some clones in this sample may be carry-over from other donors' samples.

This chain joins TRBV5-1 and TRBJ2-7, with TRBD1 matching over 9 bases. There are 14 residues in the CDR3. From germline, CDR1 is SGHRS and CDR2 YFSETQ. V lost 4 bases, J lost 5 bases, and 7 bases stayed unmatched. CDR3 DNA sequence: TGCGCCAGCAGCCTCGGACAGGGGATCGACGAGCAGTACTTC. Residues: CASSLGQGIDEQYF.

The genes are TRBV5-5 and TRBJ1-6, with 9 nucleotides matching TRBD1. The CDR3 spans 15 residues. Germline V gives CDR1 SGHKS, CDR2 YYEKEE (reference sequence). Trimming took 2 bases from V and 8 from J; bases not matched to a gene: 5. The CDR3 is CASSFKTGGYSPLHF. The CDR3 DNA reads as TGTGCCAGCAGCTTTAAGACAGGGGGATATTCACCCCTCCACTTT. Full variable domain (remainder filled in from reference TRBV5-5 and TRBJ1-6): DAGVTQSPTHLIKTRGQQVTLRCSPISGHKSVSWYQQVLGQGPQFIFQYYEKEERGRGNFPDRFSARQFPNYSSELNVNALLLGDSALYLCASSFKTGGYSPLHFGNGTRLTVT.

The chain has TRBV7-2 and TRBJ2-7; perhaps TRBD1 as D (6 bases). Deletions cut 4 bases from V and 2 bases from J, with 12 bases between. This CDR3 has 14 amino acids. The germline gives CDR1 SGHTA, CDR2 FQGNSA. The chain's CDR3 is CASSYQTGPYEQYF. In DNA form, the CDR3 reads TGTGCCAGCAGCTACCAAACAGGGCCCTACGAGCAGTACTTC.

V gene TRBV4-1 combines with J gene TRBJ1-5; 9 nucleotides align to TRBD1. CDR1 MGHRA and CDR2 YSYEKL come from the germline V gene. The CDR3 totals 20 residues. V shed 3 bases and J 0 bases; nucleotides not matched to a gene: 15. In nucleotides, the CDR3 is TGCGCCAGCAGCCAGCTCCCAGCGGGACAGGGATCGAGTAGCAATCAGCCCCAGCATTTT. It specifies CASSQLPAGQGSSSNQPQHF.

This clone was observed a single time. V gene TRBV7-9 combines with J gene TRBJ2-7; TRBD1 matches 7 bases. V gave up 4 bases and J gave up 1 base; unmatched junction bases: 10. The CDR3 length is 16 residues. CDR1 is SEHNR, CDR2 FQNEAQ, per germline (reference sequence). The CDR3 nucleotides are TGTGCCAGCAGCTCACCGGGGACAGTACAATCCTACGAGCAGTACTTC. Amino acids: CASSSPGTVQSYEQYF.

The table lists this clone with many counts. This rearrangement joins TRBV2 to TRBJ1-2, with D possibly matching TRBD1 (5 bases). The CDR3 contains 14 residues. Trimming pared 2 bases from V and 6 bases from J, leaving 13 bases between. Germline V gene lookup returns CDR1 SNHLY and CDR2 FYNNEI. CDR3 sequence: CASSETRADDGYTF. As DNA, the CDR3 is TGTGCCAGCAGTGAAACCAGGGCGGACGATGGCTACACCTTC.

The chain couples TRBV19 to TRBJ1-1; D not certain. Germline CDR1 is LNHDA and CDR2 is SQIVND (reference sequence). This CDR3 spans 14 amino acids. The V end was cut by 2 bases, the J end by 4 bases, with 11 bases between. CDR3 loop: CASSIKEGVTEAFF. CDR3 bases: TGTGCCAGTAGTATAAAAGAGGGCGTCACTGAAGCTTTCTTT.

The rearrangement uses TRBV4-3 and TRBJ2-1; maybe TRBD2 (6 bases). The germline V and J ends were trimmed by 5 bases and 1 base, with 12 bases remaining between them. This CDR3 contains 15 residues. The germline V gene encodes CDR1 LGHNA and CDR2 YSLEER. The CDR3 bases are TGCGCCAGCAGCTCCCAGGCGGGGTCCTACAATGAGCAGTTCTTC. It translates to CASSSQAGSYNEQFF.

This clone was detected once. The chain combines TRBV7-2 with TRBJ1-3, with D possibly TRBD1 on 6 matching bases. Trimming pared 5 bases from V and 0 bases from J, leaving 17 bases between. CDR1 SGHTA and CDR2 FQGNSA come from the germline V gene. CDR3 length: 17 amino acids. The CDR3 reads CASSPSPGQLSGNTIYF. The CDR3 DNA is TGTGCCAGCAGCCCCTCACCGGGACAACTCTCTGGAAACACCATATATTTT.

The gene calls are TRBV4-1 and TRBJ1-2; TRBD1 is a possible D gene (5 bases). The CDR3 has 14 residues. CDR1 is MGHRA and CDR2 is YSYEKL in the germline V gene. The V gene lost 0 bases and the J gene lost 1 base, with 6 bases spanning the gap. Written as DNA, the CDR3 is TGCGCCAGCAGCCAAGACAGGGTTAACTATGGCTACACCTTC. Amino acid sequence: CASSQDRVNYGYTF.

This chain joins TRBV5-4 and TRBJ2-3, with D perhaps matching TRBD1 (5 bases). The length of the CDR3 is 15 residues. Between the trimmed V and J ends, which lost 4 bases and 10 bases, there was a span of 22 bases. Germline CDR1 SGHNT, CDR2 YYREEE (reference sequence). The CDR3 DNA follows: TGTGCCAGCAGCGAAGTAAGGACAAAGCTAGTCGCGCAGTATTTT. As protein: CASSEVRTKLVAQYF.

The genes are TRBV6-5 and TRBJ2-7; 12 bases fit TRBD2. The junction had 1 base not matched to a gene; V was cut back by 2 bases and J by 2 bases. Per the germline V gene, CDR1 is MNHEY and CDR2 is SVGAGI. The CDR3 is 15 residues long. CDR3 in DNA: TGTGCCAGCAGTTACGGACTAGCGGGGACCTACGAGCAGTACTTC. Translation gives CASSYGLAGTYEQYF.

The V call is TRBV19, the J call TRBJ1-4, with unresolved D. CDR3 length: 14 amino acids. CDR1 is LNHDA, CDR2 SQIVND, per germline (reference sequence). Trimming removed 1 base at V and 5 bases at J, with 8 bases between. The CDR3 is CASSIATGNEKLFF. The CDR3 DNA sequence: TGTGCCAGTAGTATAGCAACGGGAAATGAAAAACTGTTTTTT.

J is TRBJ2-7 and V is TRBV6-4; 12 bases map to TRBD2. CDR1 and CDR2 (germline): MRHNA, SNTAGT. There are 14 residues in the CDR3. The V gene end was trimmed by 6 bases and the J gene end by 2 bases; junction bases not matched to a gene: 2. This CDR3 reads CASSLAGGPYEQYF. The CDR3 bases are TGTGCCAGCAGCCTAGCGGGGGGGCCCTACGAGCAGTACTTC.

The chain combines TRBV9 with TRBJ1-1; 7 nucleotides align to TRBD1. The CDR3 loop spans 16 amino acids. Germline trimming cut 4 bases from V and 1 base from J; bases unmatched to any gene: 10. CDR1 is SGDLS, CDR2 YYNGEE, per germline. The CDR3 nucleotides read TGTGCCAGCAGCCCACCCGAGGGGACAGCGAACACTGAAGCTTTCTTT. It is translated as CASSPPEGTANTEAFF.

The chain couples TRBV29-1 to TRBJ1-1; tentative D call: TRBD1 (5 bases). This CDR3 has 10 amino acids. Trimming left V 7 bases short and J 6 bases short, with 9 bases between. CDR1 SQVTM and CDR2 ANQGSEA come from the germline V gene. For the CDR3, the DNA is TGCAGCGGGGGGGAGGCTGAAGCTTTCTTT. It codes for CSGGEAEAFF. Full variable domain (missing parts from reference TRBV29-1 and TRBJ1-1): SAVISQKPSRDICQRGTSLTIQCQVDSQVTMMFWYRQQPGQSLTLIATANQGSEATYESGFVIDKFPISRPNLTFSTLTVSNMSPEDSSIYLCSGGEAEAFFGQGTRLTVV.

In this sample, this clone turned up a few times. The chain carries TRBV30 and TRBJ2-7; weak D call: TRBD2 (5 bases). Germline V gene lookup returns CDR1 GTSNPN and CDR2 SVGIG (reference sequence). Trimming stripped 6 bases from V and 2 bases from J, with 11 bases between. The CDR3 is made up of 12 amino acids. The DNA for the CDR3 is TGTGCCTGCCGGGATGCTCCCTACGAGCAGTACTTC. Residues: CACRDAPYEQYF. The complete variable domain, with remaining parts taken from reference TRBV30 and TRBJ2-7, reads SQTIHQWPATLVQPVGSPLSLECTVEGTSNPNLYWYRQAAGRGLQLLFYSVGIGQISSEVPQNLSASRPQDRQFILSSKKLLLSDSGFYLCACRDAPYEQYFGPGTRLTVT.

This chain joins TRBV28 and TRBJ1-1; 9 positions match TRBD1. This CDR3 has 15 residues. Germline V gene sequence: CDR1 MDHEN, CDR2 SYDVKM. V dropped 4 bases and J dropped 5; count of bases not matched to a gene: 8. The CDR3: CASSSVGTGLTEAFF. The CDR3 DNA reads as TGTGCCAGCAGTTCCGTCGGGACAGGGCTTACTGAAGCTTTCTTT.

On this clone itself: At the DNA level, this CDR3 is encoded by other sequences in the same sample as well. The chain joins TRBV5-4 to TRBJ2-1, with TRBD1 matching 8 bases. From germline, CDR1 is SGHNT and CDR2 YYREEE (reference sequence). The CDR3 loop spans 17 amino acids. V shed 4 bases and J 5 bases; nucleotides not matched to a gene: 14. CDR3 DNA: TGTGCCAGCAGCAGAACATCCGGGACAGGACTTGACAATGAGCAGTTCTTC. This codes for CASSRTSGTGLDNEQFF.

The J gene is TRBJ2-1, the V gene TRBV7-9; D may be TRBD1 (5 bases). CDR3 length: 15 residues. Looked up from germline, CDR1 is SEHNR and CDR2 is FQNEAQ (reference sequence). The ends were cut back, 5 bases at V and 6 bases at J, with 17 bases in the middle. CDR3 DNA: TGTGCCAGCAGCCCCAGAGGCCAGGGTGGCAATGAGCAGTTCTTC. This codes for CASSPRGQGGNEQFF.